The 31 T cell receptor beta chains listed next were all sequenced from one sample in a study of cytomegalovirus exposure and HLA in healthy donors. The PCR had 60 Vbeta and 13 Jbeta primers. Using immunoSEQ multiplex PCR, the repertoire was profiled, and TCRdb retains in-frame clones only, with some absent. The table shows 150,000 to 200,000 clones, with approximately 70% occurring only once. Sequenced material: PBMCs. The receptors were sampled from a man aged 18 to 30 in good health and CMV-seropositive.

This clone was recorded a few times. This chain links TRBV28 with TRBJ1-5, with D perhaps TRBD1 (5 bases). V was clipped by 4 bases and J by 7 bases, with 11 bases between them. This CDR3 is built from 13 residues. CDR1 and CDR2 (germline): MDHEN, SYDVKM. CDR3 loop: CASSSGQGQPQHF. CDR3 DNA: TGTGCCAGCAGTTCCGGTCAGGGCCAGCCCCAGCATTTT.

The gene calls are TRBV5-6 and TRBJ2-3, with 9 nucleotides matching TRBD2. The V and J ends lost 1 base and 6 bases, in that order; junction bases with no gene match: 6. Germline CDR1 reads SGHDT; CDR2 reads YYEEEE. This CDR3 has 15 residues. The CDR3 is CASSLRGGGHDTQYF. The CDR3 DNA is TGTGCCAGCAGCTTGCGCGGGGGGGGCCATGATACGCAGTATTTT.

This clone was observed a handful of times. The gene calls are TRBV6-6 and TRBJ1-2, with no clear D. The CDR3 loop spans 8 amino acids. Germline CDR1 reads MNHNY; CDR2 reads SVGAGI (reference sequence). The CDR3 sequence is CGSGLDTF. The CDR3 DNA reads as TGTGGTTCCGGGTTGGACACCTTC.

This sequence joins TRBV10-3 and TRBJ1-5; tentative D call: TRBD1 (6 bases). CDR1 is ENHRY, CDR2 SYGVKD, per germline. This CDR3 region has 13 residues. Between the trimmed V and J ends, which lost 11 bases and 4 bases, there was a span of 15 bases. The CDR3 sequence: CASSTDRNQPQHF. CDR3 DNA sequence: TGTGCCTCCTCGACGGACAGAAATCAGCCCCAGCATTTT.

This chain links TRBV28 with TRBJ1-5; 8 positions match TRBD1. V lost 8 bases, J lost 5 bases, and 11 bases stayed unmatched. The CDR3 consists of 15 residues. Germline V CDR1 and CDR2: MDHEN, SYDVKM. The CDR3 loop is CASCSGTGYDQPQHF. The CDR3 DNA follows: TGTGCCAGCTGTTCCGGGACAGGTTATGATCAGCCCCAGCATTTT.

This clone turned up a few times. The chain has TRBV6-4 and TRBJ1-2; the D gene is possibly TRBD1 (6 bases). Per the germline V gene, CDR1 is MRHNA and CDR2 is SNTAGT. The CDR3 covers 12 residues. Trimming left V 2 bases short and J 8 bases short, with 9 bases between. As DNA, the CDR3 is TGTGCCAGCAGTGACGCAGGGGTCGGCTACACCTTC. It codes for CASSDAGVGYTF.

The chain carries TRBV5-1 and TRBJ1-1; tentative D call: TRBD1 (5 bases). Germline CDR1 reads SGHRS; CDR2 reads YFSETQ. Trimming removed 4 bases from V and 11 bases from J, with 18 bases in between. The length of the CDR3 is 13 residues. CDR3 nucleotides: TGCGCCAGCAGCCCCCCTGGTCGGGGGAGCGCTTTCTTT. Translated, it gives CASSPPGRGSAFF.

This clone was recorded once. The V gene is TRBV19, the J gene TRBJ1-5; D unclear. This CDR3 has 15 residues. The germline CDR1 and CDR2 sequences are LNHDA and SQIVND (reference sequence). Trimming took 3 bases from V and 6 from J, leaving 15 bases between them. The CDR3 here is CASSMAGSLSQPQHF. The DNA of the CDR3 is TGTGCCAGTAGTATGGCGGGCAGTTTATCTCAGCCCCAGCATTTT.

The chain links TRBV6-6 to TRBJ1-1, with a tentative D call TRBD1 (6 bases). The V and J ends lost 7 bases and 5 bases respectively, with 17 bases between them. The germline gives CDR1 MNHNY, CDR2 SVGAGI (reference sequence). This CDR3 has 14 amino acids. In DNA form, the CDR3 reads TGTGCCAGCATTGAGGGGGGGGGTCGGACTGAAGCTTTCTTT. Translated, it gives CASIEGGGRTEAFF.

CDR3 sequence reads: CASSRGTEAFF. The CDR3 bases are TGTGCCAGCAGCCGAGGGACTGAAGCTTTCTTT. The chain has TRBV14 and TRBJ1-1; D uncertain. Germline assignment: CDR1 SGHDN and CDR2 FVKESK. This CDR3 spans 11 amino acids. V lost 4 bases to trimming and J lost 5 bases, with 5 bases between them.

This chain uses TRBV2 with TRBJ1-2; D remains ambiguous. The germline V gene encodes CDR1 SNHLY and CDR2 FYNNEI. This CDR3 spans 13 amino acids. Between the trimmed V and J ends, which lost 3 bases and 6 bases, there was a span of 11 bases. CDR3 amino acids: CASSDLGPDGYTF. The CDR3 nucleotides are TGTGCCAGCAGTGATCTGGGCCCCGATGGCTACACCTTC.

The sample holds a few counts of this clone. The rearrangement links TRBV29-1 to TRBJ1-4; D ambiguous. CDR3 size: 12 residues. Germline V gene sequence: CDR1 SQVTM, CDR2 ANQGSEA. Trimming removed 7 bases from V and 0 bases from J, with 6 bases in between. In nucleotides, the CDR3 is TGCAGCGGCGGGGCAACTAATGAAAAACTGTTTTTT. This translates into CSGGATNEKLFF.

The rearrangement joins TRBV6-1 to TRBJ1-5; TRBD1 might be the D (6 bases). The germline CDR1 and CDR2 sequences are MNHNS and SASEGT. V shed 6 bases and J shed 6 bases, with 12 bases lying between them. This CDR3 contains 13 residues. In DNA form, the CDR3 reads TGTGCCAGCAGCAGGACAGCCGCTCAGCCCCAGCATTTT. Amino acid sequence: CASSRTAAQPQHF.

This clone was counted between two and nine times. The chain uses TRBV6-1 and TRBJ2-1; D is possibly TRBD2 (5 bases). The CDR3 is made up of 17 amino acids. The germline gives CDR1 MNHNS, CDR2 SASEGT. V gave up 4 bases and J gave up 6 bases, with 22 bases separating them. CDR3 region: CASSVPGNDGRGNEQFF. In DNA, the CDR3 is TGTGCCAGCAGTGTTCCAGGAAATGACGGTCGGGGCAATGAGCAGTTCTTC.

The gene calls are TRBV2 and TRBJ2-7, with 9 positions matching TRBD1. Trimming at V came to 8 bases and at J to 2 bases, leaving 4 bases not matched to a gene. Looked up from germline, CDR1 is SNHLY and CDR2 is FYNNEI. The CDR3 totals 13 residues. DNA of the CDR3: TGTGCCAGCGGACAGGGGAGCCCCTACGAGCAGTACGTC. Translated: CASGQGSPYEQYV.

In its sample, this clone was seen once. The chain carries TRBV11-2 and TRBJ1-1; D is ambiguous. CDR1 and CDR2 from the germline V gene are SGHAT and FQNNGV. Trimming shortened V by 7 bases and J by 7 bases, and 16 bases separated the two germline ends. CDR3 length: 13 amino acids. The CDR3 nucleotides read TGTGCCAGCACCTTGATGGGCGGGGTTGAAGCTTTCTTT. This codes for CASTLMGGVEAFF.

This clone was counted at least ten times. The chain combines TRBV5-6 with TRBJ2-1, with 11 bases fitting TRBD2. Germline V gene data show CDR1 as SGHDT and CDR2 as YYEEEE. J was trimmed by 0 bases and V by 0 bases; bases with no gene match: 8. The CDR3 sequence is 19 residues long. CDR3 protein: CASSLALAGGPSSYNEQFF. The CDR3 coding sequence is TGTGCCAGCAGCTTGGCTCTAGCGGGGGGCCCTAGCTCCTACAATGAGCAGTTCTTC.

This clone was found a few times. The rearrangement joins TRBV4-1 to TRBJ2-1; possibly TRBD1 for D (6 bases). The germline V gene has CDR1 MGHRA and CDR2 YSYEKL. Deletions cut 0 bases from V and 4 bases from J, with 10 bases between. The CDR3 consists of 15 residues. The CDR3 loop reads CASSQDWQGYNEQFF. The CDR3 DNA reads TGCGCCAGCAGCCAAGATTGGCAGGGGTACAATGAGCAGTTCTTC.

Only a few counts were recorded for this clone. The CDR3 coding sequence is TGTGCCAGCTCTCTCGGACAGTGGAACGTCCTGACTTTC. Its translation: CASSLGQWNVLTF. The chain has TRBV18 and TRBJ2-6; a possible D gene is TRBD1 (6 bases). Per the germline V gene, CDR1 is KGHSH and CDR2 is LQKENI. This CDR3 is built from 13 residues. Trimming shortened V by 6 bases and J by 10 bases, and 13 bases separated the two germline ends.

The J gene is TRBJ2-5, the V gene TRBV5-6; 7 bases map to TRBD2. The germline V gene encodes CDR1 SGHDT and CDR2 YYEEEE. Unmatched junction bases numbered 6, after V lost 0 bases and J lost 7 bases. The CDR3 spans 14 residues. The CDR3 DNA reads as TGTGCCAGCAGCTTGGCCGGGGCTAGCGGGACCCAGTACTTC. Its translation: CASSLAGASGTQYF.

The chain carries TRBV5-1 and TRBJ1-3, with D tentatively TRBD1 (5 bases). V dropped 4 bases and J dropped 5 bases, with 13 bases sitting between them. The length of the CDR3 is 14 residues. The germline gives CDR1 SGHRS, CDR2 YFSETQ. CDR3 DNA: TGCGCCAGCAGCGGGCAGGGCCTTAGAAACACCATATATTTT. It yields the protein CASSGQGLRNTIYF.

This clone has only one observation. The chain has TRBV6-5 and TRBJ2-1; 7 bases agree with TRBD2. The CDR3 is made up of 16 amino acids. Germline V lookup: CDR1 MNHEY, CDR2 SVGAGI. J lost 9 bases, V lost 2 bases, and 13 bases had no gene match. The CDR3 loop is CASSYGGSGPSREQFF. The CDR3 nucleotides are TGTGCCAGCAGTTACGGTGGTAGCGGGCCCTCTCGTGAGCAGTTCTTC.

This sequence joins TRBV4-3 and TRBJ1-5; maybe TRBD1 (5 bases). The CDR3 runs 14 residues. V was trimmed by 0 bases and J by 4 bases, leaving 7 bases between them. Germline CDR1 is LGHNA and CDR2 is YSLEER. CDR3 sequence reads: CASSQEGTNQPQHF. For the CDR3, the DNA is TGCGCCAGCAGCCAAGAGGGGACTAATCAGCCCCAGCATTTT.

The chain's CDR3 is CASSQDSNLGVLAEAFF. CDR3 nucleotides: TGCGCCAGCAGCCAAGACTCCAATTTAGGGGTTTTGGCTGAAGCTTTCTTT. The rearrangement uses TRBV4-1 and TRBJ1-1, with D maybe TRBD1 (5 bases). This CDR3 region has 17 residues. The V gene lost 0 bases and the J gene lost 6 bases, with 20 bases spanning the gap. Germline CDR1 is MGHRA and CDR2 is YSYEKL.

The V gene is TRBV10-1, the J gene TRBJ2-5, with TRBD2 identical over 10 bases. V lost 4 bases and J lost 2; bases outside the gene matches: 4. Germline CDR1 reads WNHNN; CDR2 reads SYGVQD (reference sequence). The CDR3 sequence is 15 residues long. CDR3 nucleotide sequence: TGCGCCAGCAGTGTGCTAGCGGGGGCTCAAGAGACCCAGTACTTC. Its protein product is CASSVLAGAQETQYF.

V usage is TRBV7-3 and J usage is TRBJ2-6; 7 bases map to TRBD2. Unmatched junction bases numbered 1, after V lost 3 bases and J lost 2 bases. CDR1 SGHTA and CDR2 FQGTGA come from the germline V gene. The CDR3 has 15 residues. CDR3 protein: CASSFGRAGANVLTF. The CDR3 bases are TGTGCCAGCAGCTTTGGGAGGGCTGGGGCCAACGTCCTGACTTTC.

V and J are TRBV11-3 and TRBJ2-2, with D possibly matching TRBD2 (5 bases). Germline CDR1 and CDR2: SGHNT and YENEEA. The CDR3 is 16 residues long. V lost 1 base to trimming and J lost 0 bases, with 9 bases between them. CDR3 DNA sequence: TGTGCCAGCAGCTTAGTCGGAGGACCGAACACCGGGGAGCTGTTTTTT. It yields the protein CASSLVGGPNTGELFF.

CDR3 coding DNA: TGTGCCAGCAGCCGAACGGGACTAGCGGGAGAGACCCAGTACTTC. This codes for CASSRTGLAGETQYF. The rearrangement joins TRBV7-2 to TRBJ2-5, with 12 bases matching TRBD2. The CDR3 runs to 15 residues. The germline gives CDR1 SGHTA, CDR2 FQGNSA. V trimming: 5 bases; J trimming: 4 bases; junction bases outside the gene matches: 5.

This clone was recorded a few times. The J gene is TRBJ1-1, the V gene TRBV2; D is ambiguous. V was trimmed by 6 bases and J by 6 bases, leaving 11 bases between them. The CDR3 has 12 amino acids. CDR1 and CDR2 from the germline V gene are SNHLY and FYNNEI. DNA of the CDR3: TGTGCCAGCAGCGACCAGGTTTCTGAAGCTTTCTTT. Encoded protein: CASSDQVSEAFF. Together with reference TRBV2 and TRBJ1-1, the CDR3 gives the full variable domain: EPEVTQTPSHQVTQMGQEVILRCVPISNHLYFYWYRQILGQKVEFLVSFYNNEISEKSEIFDDQFSVERPDGSNFTLKIRSTKLEDSAMYFCASSDQVSEAFFGQGTRLTVV.

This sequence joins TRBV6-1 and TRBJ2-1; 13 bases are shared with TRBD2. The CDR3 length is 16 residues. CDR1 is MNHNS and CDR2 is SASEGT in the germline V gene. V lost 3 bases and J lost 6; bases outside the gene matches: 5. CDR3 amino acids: CASSDGGLAGRNEQFF. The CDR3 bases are TGTGCCAGCAGTGATGGGGGACTAGCGGGGCGCAATGAGCAGTTCTTC.

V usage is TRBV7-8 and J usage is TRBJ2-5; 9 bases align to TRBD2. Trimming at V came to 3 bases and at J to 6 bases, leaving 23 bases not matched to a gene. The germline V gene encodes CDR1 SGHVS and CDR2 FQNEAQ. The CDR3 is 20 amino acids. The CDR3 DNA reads TGTGCCAGCAGCTTCCGTCCCTCTCCTCTGCGGGGGGGCCTAGCGAAGACCCAGTACTTC. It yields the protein CASSFRPSPLRGGLAKTQYF.